The rows below give T cell receptor beta chains drawn from one sample of a study of T cells in Graves' hyperthyroidism and ophthalmopathy. From the multiplex PCR reads, TCRdb called clonotypes with MiXCR, one entry per CDR3 protein. The data show some 490,000 distinct CDR3 sequences, roughly 23% seen once. Sequencing input: blood. The receptors come from a woman between 65 and 79 years old with Graves' ophthalmopathy. CDR3s include the opening cysteine and the closing phenylalanine or tryptophan. Each record gives: V gene, D gene, J gene, CDR3 length, clone size, CDR3 DNA, CDR3 protein. D genes are given only for firm matches. Clone size appears in some rows only: once, few, many, or a class for an expanded clone.

>TRBV12-3/TRBV12-4|NA|TRBJ1-2|12|many
TGTGCCAGCAGCCGGGAGTACTATGGCTACACCTTC
CASSREYYGYTF
>TRBV20-1|TRBD1|TRBJ1-1|14|NA
TGCAGTGCCGTCACAGGGGGCCTGAACACTGAAGCTTTCTTT
CSAVTGGLNTEAFF
>TRBV4-1|TRBD2|TRBJ2-1|16|NA
TGCGCCAGCAGCCAAGATGCGGCGGGAGGTAGGGATGAGCAGTTCTTC
CASSQDAAGGRDEQFF
>TRBV18|NA|TRBJ2-1|14|NA
TGTGCCAGCTCACCGCTTCAGGGGATCAATGAGCAGTTCTTC
CASSPLQGINEQFF
>TRBV19|TRBD1|TRBJ2-7|13|NA
TGTGCCAGTAGTGCAACAGGGGTATACGAGCAGTACTTC
CASSATGVYEQYF
>TRBV12-3/TRBV12-4|NA|TRBJ1-6|13|NA
TGTGCCAGCAGTTTAGCGCCAAATTCACCCCTCCACTTT
CASSLAPNSPLHF
>TRBV28|NA|TRBJ1-5|16|many
TGTGCCAGCAGTTTAATGACTCCGAATAGCAATCAGCCCCAGCATTTT
CASSLMTPNSNQPQHF
>TRBV7-9|NA|TRBJ2-1|13|NA
TGTGCCAGCAGCTGGGGGACTTACAATGAGCAGTTCTTC
CASSWGTYNEQFF
>TRBV3-1|NA|TRBJ2-7|15|many
TGTGCCAGCAGCCAAGTTGGCTTACTCTCCTACGAGCAGTACTTC
CASSQVGLLSYEQYF
>TRBV29-1|NA|TRBJ2-7|14|NA
TGCAGCGGAGCCACTACAGGCCCCGGTGGTGAGCAGTACTTC
CSGATTGPGGEQYF
>TRBV28|NA|TRBJ1-1|12|many
TGTGCCAGCAAAGGGTTGAACACTGAAGCTTTCTTT
CASKGLNTEAFF
>TRBV6-2/TRBV6-3|NA|TRBJ1-3|14|NA
TGTGCCAGCAGGCCCACCCGATCTGGAAACACCATATATTTT
CASRPTRSGNTIYF
>TRBV2|NA|TRBJ2-1|13|many
TGTGCCAGCAGCTCAGAGTCCTACAATGAGCAGTTCTTC
CASSSESYNEQFF
>TRBV6-1|NA|TRBJ1-2|14|few
TGTGCCAGCAGTGATACGGTTCCTAACTATGGCTACACCTTC
CASSDTVPNYGYTF
>TRBV2|NA|TRBJ2-5|13|few
TGTGCCAGCAGGGCCGACAGTAGGGAGACCCAGTACTTC
CASRADSRETQYF
>TRBV28|TRBD1|TRBJ1-1|14|NA
TGTGCCAGCAGCCCTCCGCAGGGGGACACTGAAGCTTTCTTT
CASSPPQGDTEAFF
>TRBV18|NA|TRBJ1-5|13|NA
TGTGCCAGCTCACCCGACCGCCATCAGCCCCAGCATTTT
CASSPDRHQPQHF
>TRBV6-1|NA|TRBJ1-2|14|NA
TGTGCCAGCAGTCAACCGGGGGGCTCTTATGGCTACACCTTC
CASSQPGGSYGYTF
>TRBV7-2|TRBD1|TRBJ2-1|18|few
TGTGCCAGCAGCTTAGGCCTTTTCGGGACAGGGGGTTGGTATGAGCAGTTCTTC
CASSLGLFGTGGWYEQFF
>TRBV16|NA|TRBJ2-1|15|once
TGTGCCAGCAGCCAATATTCGGGTGTCAGCAATGAGCAGTTCTTC
CASSQYSGVSNEQFF
>TRBV7-2|TRBD2|TRBJ2-3|15|few
TGTGCCAGCAGCACAGGACTAGCGGGAGCAGATACGCAGTATTTT
CASSTGLAGADTQYF
>TRBV20-1|NA|TRBJ1-5|13|many
TGCAGTGCTAGAGGACCGGGAGGTCAGCCCCAGCATTTT
CSARGPGGQPQHF
>TRBV12-3/TRBV12-4|TRBD2|TRBJ2-5|15|NA
TGTGCCAGCAGTTTAGGTGCGGGGGTCCAAGAGACCCAGTACTTC
CASSLGAGVQETQYF
>TRBV20-1|TRBD2|TRBJ2-2|13|NA
TGCAGTGCCGGAGCGGGAGGGACCGGGGAGCTGTTTTTT
CSAGAGGTGELFF
>TRBV30|TRBD2|TRBJ2-3|18|NA
TGTGCCTGGAGTGTACGTCGGGGGAGGGCCTCAAGCACAGATACGCAGTATTTT
CAWSVRRGRASSTDTQYF
>TRBV12-3/TRBV12-4|TRBD2|TRBJ2-5|15|many
TGTGCCAGCAGTTTAGTGGCGGCCGGGGGGGAGACCCAGTACTTC
CASSLVAAGGETQYF
>TRBV6-1|TRBD2|TRBJ2-1|16|many
TGTGCCAGCAGTCCGCTAGCGGGAGGAACCTACAATGAGCAGTTCTTC
CASSPLAGGTYNEQFF